This TCR beta chain is from a study of Graves' ophthalmopathy and Graves' hyperthyroidism. Study context: The collection of peripheral blood took place at initial diagnosis, before any treatment.

CDR3 regions of TCR beta were amplified from RNA transcripts. Second-round multiplex PCR followed a first-round RT-PCR using HTBI primers. MiXCR, run by TCRdb on the multiplex PCR reads, gives a single entry per CDR3 protein. The sample holds almost 750,000 distinct CDR3 sequences, roughly two fifths seen once. This clonotype was seen a handful of times. Antigen specificity is unknown. CDR3 length: 16 amino acids. Germline V gene lookup returns CDR1 LNHDA and CDR2 SQIVND (reference sequence). V was shortened by 2 bases and J by 1 base, with 12 bases between the two germline ends. Study outcomes and limitations: Thyroid clonotypes that were expanded above 0.001 frequency mostly also appeared in blood.

The sequence came from an adult man with Graves' ophthalmopathy. Sequencing input: peripheral blood. The V and J genes are TRBV19 and TRBJ1-5; no reliable D call. The chain's CDR3 is CASSIWLTLSNQPQHF. The CDR3 nucleotides are TGTGCCAGTAGTATATGGCTGACTTTAAGCAATCAGCCCCAGCATTTT.